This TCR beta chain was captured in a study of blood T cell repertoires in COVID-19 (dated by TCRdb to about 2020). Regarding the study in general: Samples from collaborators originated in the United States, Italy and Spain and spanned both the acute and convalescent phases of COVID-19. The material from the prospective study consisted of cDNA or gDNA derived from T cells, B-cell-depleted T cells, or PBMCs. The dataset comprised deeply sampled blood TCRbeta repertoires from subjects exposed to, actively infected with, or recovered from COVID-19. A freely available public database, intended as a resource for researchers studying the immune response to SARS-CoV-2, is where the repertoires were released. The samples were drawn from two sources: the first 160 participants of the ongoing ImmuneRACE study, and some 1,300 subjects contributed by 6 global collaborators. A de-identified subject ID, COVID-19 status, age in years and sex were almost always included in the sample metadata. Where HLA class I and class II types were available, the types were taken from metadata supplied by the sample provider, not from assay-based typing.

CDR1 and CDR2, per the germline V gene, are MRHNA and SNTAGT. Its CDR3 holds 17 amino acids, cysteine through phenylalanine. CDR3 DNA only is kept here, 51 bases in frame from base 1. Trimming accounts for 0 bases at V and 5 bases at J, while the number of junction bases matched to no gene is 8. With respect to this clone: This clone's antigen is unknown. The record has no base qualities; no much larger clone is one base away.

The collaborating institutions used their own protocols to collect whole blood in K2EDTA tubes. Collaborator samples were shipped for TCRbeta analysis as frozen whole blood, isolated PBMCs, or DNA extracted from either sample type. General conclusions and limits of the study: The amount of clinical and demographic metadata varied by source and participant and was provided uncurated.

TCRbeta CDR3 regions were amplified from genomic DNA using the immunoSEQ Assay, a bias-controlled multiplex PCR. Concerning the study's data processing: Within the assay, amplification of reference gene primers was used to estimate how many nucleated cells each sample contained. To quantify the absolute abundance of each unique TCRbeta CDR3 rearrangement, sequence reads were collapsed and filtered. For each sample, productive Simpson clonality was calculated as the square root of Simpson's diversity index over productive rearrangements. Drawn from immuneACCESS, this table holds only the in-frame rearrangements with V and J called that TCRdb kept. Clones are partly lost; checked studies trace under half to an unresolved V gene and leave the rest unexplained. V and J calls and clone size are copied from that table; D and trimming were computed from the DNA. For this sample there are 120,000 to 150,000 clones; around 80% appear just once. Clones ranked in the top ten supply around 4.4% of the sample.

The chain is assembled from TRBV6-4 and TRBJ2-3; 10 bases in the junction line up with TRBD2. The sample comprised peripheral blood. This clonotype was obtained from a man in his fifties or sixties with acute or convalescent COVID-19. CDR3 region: CASSDSPRLAGVDTQYF. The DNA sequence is TGTGCCAGCAGTGACTCGCCCCGGCTAGCGGGAGTAGATACGCAGTATTTT.